The T cell receptor (beta chain) described here comes from a study of Graves' ophthalmopathy and Graves' hyperthyroidism. Transcripts of RNA were the source for amplifying TCR beta CDR3 regions. Scientists carried out first-round RT-PCR using HTBI primers and then a second-round multiplex PCR. TCRdb re-derived calls from the multiplex PCR reads in MiXCR, one entry per CDR3 protein. This table holds a few hundred thousand distinct CDR3 sequences, approximately 15% found once. The CDR3 covers 14 residues. CDR1 is ENHRY, CDR2 SYGVKD, per germline. Trimming took 11 bases from V and 3 from J, leaving 17 bases between them.

What was sequenced was peripheral blood. The chain carries TRBV10-3 and TRBJ1-3; D gene uncertain. This receptor was identified in a woman under 30 with stable Graves' hyperthyroidism. The CDR3 DNA sequence: TGTGCCTCTTCGGAGGCGAGGTATGGAAACACCATATATTTT. Translating gives CASSEARYGNTIYF.